This is a list of T cell receptor beta chains from one sample in a study of cytomegalovirus exposure and HLA in healthy donors. Repertoires were generated with immunoSEQ multiplex PCR, while TCRdb's copy carries only in-frame clones and drops some. The sample has approximately 210,000 clones, over 75% seen once; the top ten hold about 2%. Sequencing was carried out using PBMCs. The receptors stem from a male donor in good health and CMV-seronegative. Both conserved end residues are part of each CDR3. A D gene is named only where the DNA matches it firmly. Clone size is shown for a subset of rows, as once, few, many or a class of expanded clone.

>-|TRBD2|TRBJ2-7|TRBV27
CASTTWGLAGNYEQYF
TGTGCCAGCACCACATGGGGGCTAGCGGGAAACTACGAGCAGTACTTC
>-|-|TRBJ1-5|TRBV18
CASSPDSRRPQHF
TGTGCCAGCTCACCGGACAGCCGCCGGCCCCAGCATTTT
>-|-|TRBJ2-7|TRBV18
CASSPPQPEYEQYF
TGTGCCAGCTCACCACCGCAACCCGAGTACGAGCAGTACTTC
>-|TRBD1|TRBJ1-4|TRBV28
CASSRGVGEKLFF
TGTGCCAGCAGCAGGGGGGTAGGTGAAAAACTGTTTTTT
>-|-|TRBJ1-1|TRBV27
CASSRGYGNTEAFF
TGTGCCAGCAGTAGGGGTTACGGGAACACTGAAGCTTTCTTT
>-|TRBD1|TRBJ1-5|TRBV19
CASSIRQGSDQPQHF
TGTGCCAGTAGTATAAGACAGGGGAGCGATCAGCCCCAGCATTTT
>-|-|TRBJ1-2|TRBV7-9
CASSPQGNGYTF
TGTGCCAGCAGCCCCCAGGGGAATGGCTACACCTTC
>-|-|TRBJ2-3|TRBV7-9
CASSSPARITDTQYF
TGTGCCAGCAGCTCCCCCGCGAGAATCACAGATACGCAGTATTTT
>-|-|TRBJ2-1|TRBV25-1
CASSVAVEQFF
TGTGCCAGCAGTGTGGCAGTAGAGCAGTTCTTC
>-|-|TRBJ2-2|TRBV5-1
CASSLAGPNTGELFF
TGCGCCAGCAGCTTGGCAGGGCCGAACACCGGGGAGCTGTTTTTT
>-|TRBD2|TRBJ2-2|TRBV7-3
CASSSRRGDAGELFF
TGTGCCAGCAGCTCCCGTCGGGGGGACGCCGGGGAGCTGTTTTTT
>-|-|TRBJ2-3|TRBV6-4
CASSGAGGTDTQYF
TGTGCCAGCAGTGGGGCAGGGGGCACAGATACGCAGTATTTT
>-|TRBD2|TRBJ2-3|TRBV6-4
CASSAGGGGTDTQYF
TGTGCCAGCAGTGCAGGCGGGGGGGGCACAGATACGCAGTATTTT
>-|-|TRBJ1-5|TRBV7-9
CASSGPNLGQPQHF
TGTGCCAGCAGTGGCCCGAACCTGGGCCAGCCCCAGCATTTT
>once|TRBD1|TRBJ2-7|TRBV7-3
CASSLTATGTYEQYF
TGTGCCAGCAGCTTAACGGCGACAGGGACCTACGAGCAGTACTTC
>-|TRBD2|TRBJ2-7|TRBV28
CASRPAGLAGALSFYEQYF
TGTGCCAGCAGGCCAGCCGGACTAGCGGGAGCCCTTTCTTTCTACGAGCAGTACTTC
>-|TRBD1|TRBJ2-7|TRBV6-5
CASTRTGGDEQYF
TGTGCCAGCACCCGGACAGGGGGCGACGAGCAGTACTTC
>-|-|TRBJ1-3|TRBV5-1
CASSLSSGNTIYF
TGCGCCAGCAGCTTAAGCTCCGGAAACACCATATATTTT
>-|-|TRBJ1-2|TRBV27
CASSLGGEPNYGYTF
TGTGCCAGCAGTTTAGGGGGCGAACCTAACTATGGCTACACCTTC
>-|TRBD2|TRBJ2-3|TRBV27
CASSGRSVSTDTQYF
TGTGCCAGCAGCGGGAGGTCCGTAAGCACAGATACGCAGTATTTT
>-|-|TRBJ2-7|TRBV28
CASRTHYEQYF
TGTGCCAGCAGGACACACTACGAGCAGTACTTC
>-|TRBD2|TRBJ2-3|TRBV4-3
CASSPRTSGSWTDTQYF
TGCGCCAGCAGCCCCAGGACTAGCGGGAGTTGGACAGATACGCAGTATTTT
>-|-|TRBJ2-4|TRBV9
CASSPLGEGAKNIQYF
TGTGCCAGCAGCCCCCTGGGAGAAGGGGCCAAAAACATTCAGTACTTC
>-|TRBD1|TRBJ2-6|TRBV6-4
CASSGGTGSSGANVLTF
TGTGCTAGCAGTGGCGGGACAGGGTCTAGTGGGGCCAACGTCCTGACTTTC
>once|TRBD1|TRBJ1-1|TRBV7-9
CASTQGTGAAGTEAFF
TGTGCCAGCACCCAAGGGACAGGGGCCGCTGGGACTGAAGCTTTCTTT
>-|-|TRBJ2-1|TRBV18
CASSFDRSSYNEQFF
TGTGCCAGCTCATTCGACAGGTCCTCCTACAATGAGCAGTTCTTC
>few|-|TRBJ1-2|TRBV19
CASSIYEGDGYTF
TGTGCCAGTAGTATATATGAGGGAGATGGCTACACCTTC
>-|-|TRBJ2-7|TRBV5-1
CASSLSGSFYKQYF
TGCGCCAGCAGCTTGTCTGGGAGCTTCTACAAGCAGTACTTC
>few|TRBD2|TRBJ2-1|TRBV6-5
CASLAGLAGYNEQFF
TGTGCCAGCCTTGCGGGACTAGCGGGGTACAATGAGCAGTTCTTC
>-|-|TRBJ1-5|TRBV7-9
CASSLGGGNQPQHF
TGTGCCAGCAGCTTAGGAGGCGGGAATCAGCCCCAGCATTTT
>-|-|TRBJ2-5|TRBV7-9
CASSLGSELRHF
TGTGCCAGCAGCTTAGGTAGTGAACTCAGGCACTTC
>-|TRBD1|TRBJ1-1|TRBV29-1
CSDRTGAYTEAFF
TGCAGCGACAGGACAGGGGCATACACTGAAGCTTTCTTT
>-|-|TRBJ1-2|TRBV19
CASSIGRGSGYTF
TGTGCCAGTAGTATCGGCAGGGGTAGTGGCTACACCTTC
>-|TRBD1|TRBJ1-5|TRBV6-5
CASSPGTANQPQHF
TGTGCCAGCAGCCCCGGGACAGCAAATCAGCCCCAGCATTTT
>few|-|TRBJ2-5|TRBV9
CASRPAAGETQYF
TGTGCCAGCAGGCCAGCGGCGGGGGAGACCCAGTACTTC
>-|TRBD1|TRBJ2-7|TRBV28
CASSSNARGLNYEQYF
TGTGCCAGCAGTTCCAATGCCAGGGGGTTAAACTACGAGCAGTACTTC
>-|-|TRBJ2-1|TRBV23-1
CASNINQAGHNEQFF
TGCGCCAGCAACATCAATCAAGCAGGGCACAATGAGCAGTTCTTC
>-|TRBD2|TRBJ2-2|TRBV29-1
CSVEDPSGSVGELFF
TGCAGCGTTGAAGATCCTAGCGGGAGCGTCGGGGAGCTGTTTTTT
>once|-|TRBJ2-7|TRBV7-3
CASSLTGSPSYEQYF
TGTGCCAGCAGCTTAACCGGGAGCCCCTCCTACGAGCAGTACTTC
>-|TRBD2|TRBJ2-1|TRBV9
CASSVDTSGRADSGNEQFF
TGTGCCAGCAGCGTAGATACTAGCGGGAGGGCCGATTCGGGGAATGAGCAGTTCTTC
>-|-|TRBJ2-6|TRBV6-4
CASSDSSSGANVLTF
TGTGCCAGCAGTGACTCGAGCTCTGGGGCCAACGTCCTGACTTTC
>-|-|TRBJ2-7|TRBV5-4
CASSMELAEQYF
TGTGCCAGCAGCATGGAATTAGCGGAGCAGTACTTC